This passage covers 13 T cell receptor beta chains from one sample sequenced in a study of human T cells and chemical hapten exposure. Time point of the sample: patch test 1, 2 weeks after DPC sensitization. Treatment in this sample: therapeutic diphenylcyclopropenone sensitization with weekly scalp DPC. TCRdb fed the RACE reads into MiXCR, producing one record per CDR3 protein. The sample includes 370,000 or so distinct CDR3 sequences, around 5% seen only once; the top ten take 2% to 2.5%. Sample: whole blood, taken in connection with sensitization to the hapten diphenylcyclopropenone (DPC). Receptor source: a woman in her fifties or sixties with alopecia areata. Some clones in this sample may be carry-over from other donors' samples.

The rearrangement joins TRBV27 to TRBJ2-7; the match to TRBD2 covers 10 bases. Per germline, CDR1 MNHEY and CDR2 SMNVEV (reference sequence). The V and J ends lost 0 bases and 1 base, in that order; junction bases with no gene match: 0. This CDR3 spans 15 amino acids. The CDR3 region is CASSLSLAGSYEQYF. The CDR3 bases are TGTGCCAGCAGTTTATCACTAGCGGGGTCCTACGAGCAGTACTTC.

This clonotype was recorded many times. This chain uses TRBV28 with TRBJ2-7; D is unclear. CDR3 length equals 13 residues. The germline V gene has CDR1 MDHEN and CDR2 SYDVKM. V gave up 2 bases and J gave up 4 bases, with 9 bases separating them. CDR3 region: CASSLPLGYEQYF. CDR3 coding DNA: TGTGCCAGCAGTTTACCCTTGGGGTACGAGCAGTACTTC.

The V gene is TRBV5-1, the J gene TRBJ1-1; D ambiguous. The V end lost 2 bases, the J end lost 2 bases, and 16 bases lay between the germline ends. Germline V gene sequence: CDR1 SGHRS, CDR2 YFSETQ. The CDR3 covers 16 residues. CDR3 sequence: CASSFAATAINTEAFF. DNA of the CDR3: TGCGCCAGCAGCTTTGCAGCTACAGCTATCAACACTGAAGCTTTCTTT.

The gene calls are TRBV13 and TRBJ2-5; weak D call: TRBD2 (6 bases). The ends were cut back, 4 bases at V and 2 bases at J, with 14 bases in the middle. The germline V gene encodes CDR1 PRHDT and CDR2 FYEKMQ (reference sequence). The CDR3 spans 15 residues. The CDR3 here is CASSSPSEGQETQYF. DNA for the CDR3: TGTGCCAGCAGCTCCCCCTCGGAGGGGCAAGAGACCCAGTACTTC.

This clonotype was seen at least ten times. V is TRBV29-1 and J is TRBJ1-1; a possible D gene is TRBD1 (5 bases). In germline, CDR1 is SQVTM, CDR2 ANQGSEA. The CDR3 has 11 residues. Trimming left V 4 bases short and J 6 bases short, with 9 bases between. In nucleotides, the CDR3 is TGCAGCGTTGTATGGGGCGCTGAAGCTTTCTTT. It yields the protein CSVVWGAEAFF.

The rearrangement links TRBV6-2 or TRBV6-3 to TRBJ2-7; 12 bases are a match to TRBD2. The trim removed 6 bases at V and 0 bases at J, leaving 9 bases unmatched. CDR3 length equals 17 residues. The germline gives CDR1 MNHEY, CDR2 SVGEGT. The CDR3 region is CASSYGLAGLISYEQYF. The CDR3 bases are TGTGCCAGCAGCTACGGACTAGCGGGGTTGATCTCCTACGAGCAGTACTTC.

In its sample, this clonotype was seen many times. V gene TRBV10-3 combines with J gene TRBJ2-7, with 9 bases aligning to TRBD2. The CDR3 runs 16 residues. Germline V lookup: CDR1 ENHRY, CDR2 SYGVKD. V lost 6 bases, J lost 1 base, and 10 bases stayed unmatched. In nucleotides, the CDR3 is TGTGCCATCAGGGAAGGGCCTAGCGGGGTTTCCTACGAGCAGTACTTC. Translation: CAIREGPSGVSYEQYF.

Many counts were recorded for this clonotype. The V call is TRBV11-2, the J call TRBJ2-6, with D possibly matching TRBD1 (5 bases). Trimming shortened V by 1 base and J by 2 bases, and 12 bases separated the two germline ends. From germline, CDR1 is SGHAT and CDR2 FQNNGV. The CDR3 has 17 residues. CDR3 DNA: TGTGCCAGCAGCTTAGCCTTCCAGGGAACTGGGGCCAACGTCCTGACTTTC. Translation gives CASSLAFQGTGANVLTF.

There are many counts of this clonotype. The rearrangement uses TRBV12-3 or TRBV12-4 and TRBJ2-3, with D uncertain. This CDR3 is built from 13 residues. The V gene lost 6 bases and the J gene lost 2 bases, with 9 bases spanning the gap. CDR3 sequence (DNA): TGTGCCAGCAGACCCCCGACCACAGATACGCAGTATTTT. Its translation: CASRPPTTDTQYF.

This clonotype occurred many times. The chain has TRBV6-5 and TRBJ2-2; no firm D call. The CDR3 is 12 residues long. CDR1 is MNHEY and CDR2 is SVGAGI in the germline V gene. V was clipped by 5 bases and J by 8 bases, with 9 bases between them. Here the CDR3 DNA reads TGTGCCAGCAGTATCCCATGGGGGGAGCTGTTTTTT. Its translation is CASSIPWGELFF.

This clonotype showed up many times. This chain links TRBV6-6 with TRBJ2-7; possibly TRBD1 for D (6 bases). The CDR3 loop spans 12 amino acids. V was pared by 5 bases and J by 4 bases, with 9 bases between. Germline assignment: CDR1 MNHNY and CDR2 SVGAGI (reference sequence). The CDR3 region has the DNA TGTGCCAGCAGTACAGGGCCTTACGAGCAGTACTTC. Protein sequence: CASSTGPYEQYF.

This clonotype was seen repeatedly, ten times or more. This chain uses TRBV3-1 with TRBJ2-5; 10 bases line up with TRBD2. J gave up 10 bases and V 4 bases, and 9 bases lay outside the gene matches. CDR1 and CDR2 from the germline V gene are LGHDT and YNNKEL (reference sequence). The CDR3 has 14 residues. The CDR3 sequence: CASSLVEASGSQYF. Written as DNA, the CDR3 is TGTGCCAGCAGCCTCGTCGAGGCTAGCGGGAGCCAGTACTTC.

This clonotype was recorded many times. V usage is TRBV7-9 and J usage is TRBJ2-2, with TRBD1 identical over 8 bases. The CDR3 runs to 14 residues. Trimming took 5 bases from V and 4 from J; bases not matched to a gene: 3. CDR1 is SEHNR, CDR2 FQNEAQ, per germline (reference sequence). The CDR3 sequence: CASSATGATGELFF. Here the CDR3 DNA reads TGTGCCAGCAGCGCGACAGGGGCCACCGGGGAGCTGTTTTTT. Drawing the rest from reference TRBV7-9 and TRBJ2-2, the complete variable domain is DTGVSQNPRHKITKRGQNVTFRCDPISEHNRLYWYRQTLGQGPEFLTYFQNEAQLEKSRLLSDRFSAERPKGSFSTLEIQRTEQGDSAMYLCASSATGATGELFFGEGSRLTVL.